This T cell receptor (beta chain) was recorded in a study of blood T cell repertoires in COVID-19 (dated by TCRdb to about 2020). Broadly, across the study: The collaborator samples originated in the United States, Italy and Spain and spanned the acute and convalescent phases of COVID-19. The prospective study material was composed of cDNA or gDNA derived from T cells, B-cell-depleted T cells, or PBMCs. A de-identified subject ID, COVID-19 status, age in years and sex were almost always included in the sample metadata. Samples were obtained from the ongoing ImmuneRACE study (first 160 participants) and from 950 to 1,500 subjects provided by 6 global collaborators. Where available, HLA class I and class II types were obtained from metadata supplied by the sample provider rather than from assay-based typing. Subjects who had been exposed to COVID-19, were actively infected with it, or had recovered from it provided the deeply sampled blood TCRbeta repertoires that made up the dataset. The repertoires were released in a freely available public database meant as a resource for research on the immune response to SARS-CoV-2. Study-wide conclusions, independent of this receptor: The amount of clinical and demographic metadata varied by source and participant and was provided uncurated.

Collaborating institutions collected whole blood in K2EDTA tubes following their own protocols. For TCRbeta analysis, collaborators shipped samples in one of three forms: frozen whole blood, isolated PBMCs, or DNA extracted from either of those sample types. TCRbeta CDR3 regions were amplified from genomic DNA by means of the immunoSEQ Assay, a bias-controlled multiplex PCR. The authors' pipeline ran thus. The number of nucleated cells in each sample was estimated by amplification of reference gene primers within the assay. To quantify the absolute abundance of each unique TCRbeta CDR3 rearrangement, sequence reads were collapsed and filtered. For each sample, productive Simpson clonality was calculated as the square root of Simpson's diversity index over productive rearrangements. TCRdb retrieved this table from immuneACCESS and kept in-frame rearrangements only. Not all clones are present; in checked studies, unresolved V genes account for under half, and no reason is known for the remainder. The DNA gave D and trimming, while V, J and clone size come from that table. For this sample the table gives about 210,000 clones, of which 84% were detected only once. Approximately 8.1% of the sample comes from the top ten.

From the germline V gene, CDR1 is SNHLY and CDR2 is FYNNEI. The junction carries 15 bases between V and J, which are trimmed by 5 bases and 3 bases respectively. The CDR3 goes from the cysteine to the phenylalanine over 15 residues. CDR3 DNA only is kept here, 45 bases in frame from base 1. Details on this clone: The target of this receptor is not known. Per-base qualities were not stored, and no clone one base away is much larger.

This TCR came from a woman between 45 and 60 years old with active or convalescent COVID-19. Sequenced input: peripheral blood. Recombination linked TRBV2 to TRBJ2-3, with the D gene too uncertain to name. The nucleotide sequence is TGTGCCAGCAGTCAAGACTTTTCGAGGACAGATACGCAGTATTTT. Its protein is CASSQDFSRTDTQYF.